What follows are 14 T cell receptor beta chains derived from one specimen sequenced in a study of blood T cell repertoires in COVID-19 (dated by TCRdb to about 2020). Library method: the immunoSEQ multiplex PCR assay. As stored in TCRdb, this immuneACCESS dataset retains in-frame rearrangements with V and J assigned. A fraction of the clones does not appear; measured against another copy, unresolved V genes explain less than half of the discrepancy, and the remainder lacks a known reason. This sample comprises about 210,000 clones, approximately 78% of them detected only once. The top ten constitute around 12% of the sample. The sequenced sample was peripheral blood. The receptors shown here come from a woman in her thirties or forties with acute or convalescent COVID-19.

This clone was seen ten or more times. The CDR3 DNA is TGCGCCAGCAGCGTATCAGGGGGCCCCCAAGAGACCCAGTACTTC. Amino acids: CASSVSGGPQETQYF. The chain is built from TRBV5-1 and TRBJ2-5; 8 bases align to TRBD1. Germline CDR1 and CDR2: SGHRS and YFSETQ. The trim removed 4 bases at V and 1 base at J, leaving 6 bases unmatched. CDR3 length: 15 residues.

The rearrangement joins TRBV3-1 (or the pseudogene TRBV3-2) to TRBJ2-1, with D hard to call. V was trimmed by 4 bases and J by 7 bases, leaving 11 bases between them. CDR1 and CDR2 (germline): LGHDT, YNNKEL (reference sequence). This CDR3 region has 13 residues. DNA for the CDR3: TGTGCCAGCAGCCTTTTGAACCTAAATGAGCAGTTCTTC. Amino acids: CASSLLNLNEQFF.

This clone was picked up one time. The chain links TRBV10-2 to TRBJ1-1, with 10 bases identical to TRBD1. The length of the CDR3 is 15 residues. The trim removed 2 bases at V and 6 bases at J, leaving 6 bases unmatched. Germline CDR1 and CDR2: WSHSY and SAAADI. The CDR3 is CASSETTDRGPEAFF. In DNA, the CDR3 is TGCGCCAGCAGTGAGACCACAGACAGGGGGCCTGAAGCTTTCTTT.

This chain uses TRBV4-1 with TRBJ2-7; perhaps TRBD1 as D (6 bases). V lost 1 base and J 5 bases, leaving 18 bases between the germline ends. This CDR3 region has 16 residues. The germline V gene has CDR1 MGHRA and CDR2 YSYEKL. CDR3 coding DNA: TGCGCCAGCAGCCAAGCAGGGGCACGATCGGTCCACGAGCAGTACTTC. This encodes CASSQAGARSVHEQYF.

This chain uses TRBV6-1 with TRBJ2-3; no clear D. The CDR3 sequence is 14 residues long. Looked up from germline, CDR1 is MNHNS and CDR2 is SASEGT. The V gene lost 0 bases and the J gene lost 2 bases, with 6 bases spanning the gap. CDR3 sequence (DNA): TGTGCCAGCAGTGAAGCAACCTACACAGATACGCAGTATTTT. This codes for CASSEATYTDTQYF.

V is TRBV3-1 (or the pseudogene TRBV3-2) and J is TRBJ1-1; possibly TRBD1 for D (5 bases). Germline assignment: CDR1 LGHDT and CDR2 YNNKEL (reference sequence). V lost 6 bases and J lost 3, with 14 bases in between. The length of the CDR3 is 14 residues. The CDR3 coding sequence is TGTGCCAGCAGACCCAGGGTCGCTGACACTGAAGCTTTCTTT. It specifies CASRPRVADTEAFF.

The V call is TRBV11-2, the J call TRBJ2-1; 8 bases map to TRBD1. V lost 2 bases and J lost 3; bases outside the gene matches: 3. CDR1 is SGHAT, CDR2 FQNNGV, per germline. The CDR3 contains 15 residues. The CDR3 spells CASSLNRGSYNEQFF. In DNA form, the CDR3 reads TGTGCCAGCAGCTTAAACAGGGGGAGCTACAATGAGCAGTTCTTC.

The gene calls are TRBV7-9 and TRBJ2-1; 8 bases are a match to TRBD2. Per germline, CDR1 SEHNR and CDR2 FQNEAQ (reference sequence). With V trimmed by 6 bases and J by 8 bases, 9 bases remained unmatched. The CDR3 has 14 amino acids. CDR3 coding DNA: TGTGCCAGCAGACAAGCGGGAGCTGACGATGAGCAGTTCTTC. Residues: CASRQAGADDEQFF.

This chain connects TRBV4-1 to TRBJ2-7; no clear D gene. CDR3 length equals 14 residues. Trimming stripped 4 bases from V and 2 bases from J, with 12 bases between. Germline V gene lookup returns CDR1 MGHRA and CDR2 YSYEKL. The CDR3 protein is CASSPAGRTYEQYF. Here the CDR3 DNA reads TGCGCCAGCAGCCCGGCAGGCCGGACCTACGAGCAGTACTTC.

V and J are TRBV7-9 and TRBJ2-5; D remains unclear. CDR3 length: 14 residues. With 1 base removed from V and 1 base from J, the gap between germline ends came to 7 bases. Germline lookup yields CDR1 SEHNR and CDR2 FQNEAQ (reference sequence). CDR3 amino acids: CASSLGSSQETQYF. The CDR3 nucleotides read TGTGCCAGCAGCTTAGGTTCCAGCCAAGAGACCCAGTACTTC.

V and J are TRBV24-1 and TRBJ1-1; possibly TRBD1 for D (5 bases). CDR3 length: 13 amino acids. Germline CDR1 reads KGHDR; CDR2 reads SFDVKD. V lost 9 bases and J lost 1, with 11 bases in between. The CDR3 DNA reads as TGTGCCACCCAGCGGGGACCGAACACTGAAGCTTTCTTT. Protein sequence: CATQRGPNTEAFF.

Only a few counts were recorded for this clone. This chain uses TRBV11-3 with TRBJ2-1; TRBD2 agrees at 11 bases. This CDR3 region has 14 residues. With 5 bases clipped from V and 6 bases from J, the junction kept 3 bases outside the gene matches. Germline V gives CDR1 SGHNT, CDR2 YENEEA. Here the CDR3 reads CASSTTSGSNEQFF. CDR3 coding DNA: TGTGCCAGCAGCACAACTAGCGGGAGCAATGAGCAGTTCTTC. The whole variable domain, filled in from reference TRBV11-3 and TRBJ2-1, reads EAGVVQSPRYKIIEKKQPVAFWCNPISGHNTLYWYLQNLGQGPELLIRYENEEAVDDSQLPKDRFSAERLKGVDSTLKIQPAELGDSAVYLCASSTTSGSNEQFFGPGTRLTVL.

The rearrangement links TRBV4-3 to TRBJ1-1; D remains unclear. Trimming took 0 bases from V and 1 from J, leaving 6 bases between them. CDR3 size: 14 residues. Germline V CDR1 and CDR2: LGHNA, YSLEER. The CDR3 loop is CASSQDTSNTEAFF. The CDR3 nucleotides read TGCGCCAGCAGCCAAGATACATCGAACACTGAAGCTTTCTTT.

The rearrangement uses TRBV7-9 and TRBJ2-7; no firm D call. The CDR3 has 12 amino acids. Germline V gives CDR1 SEHNR, CDR2 FQNEAQ (reference sequence). Trimming took 1 base from V and 3 from J, leaving 4 bases between them. CDR3 sequence reads: CASSLDYYEQYF. CDR3 in DNA: TGTGCCAGCAGCTTAGATTACTACGAGCAGTACTTC.